The 3 T cell receptor beta chains below all came from one sample that was sequenced in a study of blood T cells in healthy people across ages. PCR was performed a second time for about 7 to 12 cycles using a sample-barcoded 5' primer and a J-beta primer mix. TCRdb called the 5' RACE reads again in MiXCR, with one record for every CDR3 protein. The data show roughly 1 million distinct CDR3 sequences, 20% to 25% seen once. This sample also appeared in a second study, on T cells of mothers and their children.

Material: blood. The receptors shown here come from a girl aged 2-15 years in good health.

J is TRBJ2-7 and V is TRBV20-1; 7 bases match TRBD1. Germline CDR1 and CDR2: DFQATT and SNEGSKA (reference sequence). The V segment lost 6 bases and the J segment 4 bases; nucleotides outside the gene matches: 9. CDR3 length: 13 residues. The CDR3 DNA is TGCAGTGCCCGAGAAGGGACAGATTACGAGCAGTACTTC. Protein product: CSAREGTDYEQYF.

The chain uses TRBV6-6 and TRBJ1-1, with a tentative D call TRBD1 (5 bases). Per the germline V gene, CDR1 is MNHNY and CDR2 is SVGAGI (reference sequence). The CDR3 length is 15 residues. Trimming shortened V by 7 bases and J by 7 bases, and 22 bases separated the two germline ends. The chain's CDR3 is CASNGGNRAVYEAFF. CDR3 DNA sequence: TGTGCCAGCAACGGGGGGAATCGAGCCGTGTATGAAGCTTTCTTT.

This clonotype was seen only a few times. This chain uses TRBV7-3 with TRBJ2-1; D is undetermined. CDR1 and CDR2 from the germline V gene are SGHTA and FQGTGA. Trimming took 5 bases from V and 2 from J, leaving 7 bases between them. The CDR3 consists of 13 residues. The CDR3 DNA reads TGTGCCAGCAGCCCCGAACCCTACAATGAGCAGTTCTTC. Translating it yields CASSPEPYNEQFF.